The T cell receptor beta chain described here comes from a study of T cell repertoires in cytomegalovirus infection. Study as a whole: Matching HLA type and CMV infection were both indicated by public TCR beta signatures.

Findings and caveats of the study: Dominating the ex vivo response were HLA-C-restricted CMV-specific TCR beta clonotypes.

From the reads, TCRdb called clonotypes with MiXCR, one entry per CDR3 protein. The table lists about 400,000 distinct CDR3 sequences, 15% to 20% of them singletons. As for this clonotype: Its antigen is as yet unknown.

This clonotype was obtained from a human donor in good health (CMV status not recorded). Some clones in this sample may be carry-over from other donors' samples. The sequenced material came from PBMCs.

The CDR3 here is CSARKLAGWEQYF. DNA of the CDR3: TGCAGTGCTAGAAAACTAGCGGGATGGGAGCAGTACTTC. The V and J genes are TRBV20-1 and TRBJ2-7; 10 nucleotides align to TRBD2. Germline CDR1 and CDR2: DFQATT and SNEGSKA (reference sequence). The CDR3 has 13 residues. V lost 2 bases, J lost 7 bases, and 5 bases stayed unmatched.